Here is one TCR beta chain with its context. Its specificity is not known. The data stem from a study of shared clonotypes between healthy human individuals. Study conclusions and caveats: Donors were few, which limited the genetic and exposure-history diversity represented. Naive subsets generally had larger estimated richness than memory subsets.

CDR1 is KGHSH, CDR2 LQKENI, per germline. The trim removed 0 bases at V and 11 bases at J, leaving 9 bases unmatched. The length of the CDR3 is 15 residues. About 30,000 T cell genomes, or about 200 ng DNA, went into the sorted-subset replicate PCRs. Measured with immunoSEQ multiplex PCR; TCRdb has only the in-frame clones, and not every one. The sample consists of 1.4 million or so clones, approximately 98.5% of them appearing once. Sequencing was done on a sample of naive CD4+ T cells sorted from blood. Subset indicated: CD45RA+ positively selected. The chain joins TRBV18 to TRBJ2-4; 8 nucleotides align to TRBD2. The origin of this receptor is a man aged 25 to 40 in good health. Here the CDR3 DNA reads TGTGCCAGCTCACCACCCTCACTAGCGGCAGAGTTTCAGTACTTC. Protein: CASSPPSLAAEFQYF.